This section outlines one T cell receptor (beta chain) sequence together with its context. Its antigen remains unknown. CDR1 is LGHNA, CDR2 YSLEER, per germline. Trimming left V 0 bases short and J 4 bases short, with 16 bases between. The CDR3 sequence is 17 residues long. The data derive from a study of T cells in localized non-small cell lung cancer. Study results and limitations: Adjacent lung exhibited a median of 57 among the 100 most abundant tumor clones.

Libraries were prepared by immunoSEQ multiplex PCR; TCRdb keeps only in-frame clonotypes and omits some of them. The repertoire holds about 83,000 clones, with approximately 80% as singletons. This specimen consisted of peripheral blood, obtained before any cancer treatment. V is TRBV4-3 and J is TRBJ2-1; possibly TRBD1 or TRBD2 for D (6 bases each). This TCR derives from a female donor of 60 years or more with stage I lung adenocarcinoma. DNA for the CDR3: TGCGCCAGCAGCCAAGATGTTACGGGGGCGGCTTACAATGAGCAGTTCTTC. This gives the protein CASSQDVTGAAYNEQFF.